Listed below are T cell receptor beta chains from one sample, sequenced in a study of T cells after yellow fever vaccination. From the 5' RACE reads, TCRdb called clonotypes with MiXCR, one entry per CDR3 protein. In the table there are under 550,000 distinct CDR3 sequences, 21% of which are singletons. Sequencing was performed on PBMCs, taken approximately 22 days after the first yellow fever vaccination. The receptors come from a man between 18 and 29 years old who received the YFV17D yellow fever vaccine. The CDR3 runs from the conserved cysteine through the conserved F or W. The D gene is left open where the match is weak. For some rows the clone size is stated as once, few or many, or as a class when expanded; others skip it.

size,V,J,D,DNA,CDR3
.,TRBV9,TRBJ2-1,TRBD1,TGTGCCAGCAGCGTGAGACAGGGTTCGGGTGAGCAGTTCTTC,CASSVRQGSGEQFF
.,TRBV5-4,TRBJ2-1,TRBD1,TGTGCCAGCAGGGTGGGACCGGGACAGGGGTACAATGAGCAGTTCTTC,CASRVGPGQGYNEQFF
.,TRBV3-1,TRBJ2-3,.,TGTGCAAGAAGCCACCCCGAAAACACAGATACGCAGTATTTT,CARSHPENTDTQYF
few,TRBV12-3/TRBV12-4,TRBJ1-1,.,TGTGCCAGCAGTTTATGGGGCGGAGTGAACACTGAAGCTTTCTTT,CASSLWGGVNTEAFF
.,TRBV18,TRBJ1-5,.,TGTGCCAGCTCACCATATTCAGGGGAACAGCCCCAGCATTTT,CASSPYSGEQPQHF
.,TRBV5-1,TRBJ1-2,TRBD1,TGCGCCAGCAGTCCGACAGGGATTGCTAACTATGGCTACACCTTC,CASSPTGIANYGYTF
few,TRBV5-1,TRBJ2-2,TRBD1,TGCGCCAGCAGCCCAGGGACAGGGTGGACCGGGGAGCTGTTTTTT,CASSPGTGWTGELFF
.,TRBV5-4,TRBJ2-1,TRBD2,TGTGCCAGCAGCCAGCGGGGGGCCCCCTACAATGAGCAGTTCTTC,CASSQRGAPYNEQFF
few,TRBV5-1,TRBJ2-2,.,TGCGCCAGCAGCTGGACAGAGCAGAGGAGCACCGGGGAGCTGTTTTTT,CASSWTEQRSTGELFF
.,TRBV11-1,TRBJ2-5,TRBD1,TGTGCCAGCAGCTCGAAGGCTAGTGTAGGACAGGGCGACGAGACCCAGTACTTC,CASSSKASVGQGDETQYF
few,TRBV7-9,TRBJ1-2,.,TGTGCCAGCAGCGTCAGACAGGAGGGGAACACCTTC,CASSVRQEGNTF
few,TRBV27,TRBJ1-1,.,TGTGCCAGCAGTCCCATTGGGGCAGACCCTGTGAGGGCTTTCTTT,CASSPIGADPVRAFF
.,TRBV5-1,TRBJ2-1,.,TGCGCCAGCAGCTTGGGCCAGTATGAGCAGTTCTTC,CASSLGQYEQFF
many,TRBV20-1,TRBJ2-5,TRBD2,TGCAGTGCTAGAGATTGGACTAGCGGGGGAGGAGAGACCCAGTACTTC,CSARDWTSGGGETQYF
.,TRBV29-1,TRBJ2-7,TRBD1,TGCAGCGTTGACGGGGCGGCAGGGGGCAACGCCTACGAGCAGTACTTC,CSVDGAAGGNAYEQYF
few,TRBV4-1,TRBJ2-2,TRBD2,TGCGCCAGCAGCCCTGAGGGGAGGGGAACTTTCCTTGAACGGACCGGGGAGCTGTTTTTT,CASSPEGRGTFLERTGELFF
.,TRBV29-1,TRBJ1-4,.,TGCAGCGTACGGGCTTGGGCTAATGAAAAACTGTTTTTT,CSVRAWANEKLFF
few,TRBV6-5,TRBJ2-3,.,TGTGCCAGCAGTTCTCCGGGACGACGCACAGATACGCAGTATTTT,CASSSPGRRTDTQYF
.,TRBV2,TRBJ1-5,.,TGTGCCAGCCGGGACTCAGGTAATCAGCCCCAGCATTTT,CASRDSGNQPQHF
few,TRBV12-3/TRBV12-4,TRBJ2-5,.,TGTGCCAGCACCCCTAATGGAGAGACCCAGTACTTC,CASTPNGETQYF
many,TRBV6-4,TRBJ1-5,TRBD1,TGTGCCAGCAGGACCCGGAGGGGACAGGTCGGTGTGAGGGATCAGCCCCAGCATTTT,CASRTRRGQVGVRDQPQHF
many,TRBV29-1,TRBJ2-3,.,TGCAGCGCCTCCGGCCGACGCACAGATACGCAGTATTTT,CSASGRRTDTQYF
few,TRBV4-2,TRBJ2-3,TRBD2,TGTGCCAGCAGCCAAGTAACCGGGGGGATGACAGATACGCAGTATTTT,CASSQVTGGMTDTQYF
.,TRBV19,TRBJ1-6,.,TGTGCCAGTAGTACTGGGGGTCTCGCAGGCTCACCCCTCCACTTT,CASSTGGLAGSPLHF
.,TRBV20-1,TRBJ2-3,.,TGCAGTGCCACCGGGACCCCAGCCGGCACAGATACGCAGTATTTT,CSATGTPAGTDTQYF
.,TRBV6-6,TRBJ2-1,.,TGTGCCAGCAGACAGGGAATGGGTGAGCAGTTCTTC,CASRQGMGEQFF
few,TRBV6-5,TRBJ2-3,.,TGTGCCAGCAGTTACGGTCGACTCTACACAGATACGCAGTATTTT,CASSYGRLYTDTQYF
.,TRBV18,TRBJ2-1,.,TGTGCCAGCTCACCACCCGGACCGTTCAATGAGCAGTTCTTC,CASSPPGPFNEQFF
few,TRBV5-1,TRBJ2-2,TRBD1,TGCGCCAGCAGGAGGGGGACAGGGGCGTCCGGGGAGCTGTTTTTT,CASRRGTGASGELFF
few,TRBV4-2,TRBJ2-1,TRBD2,TGTGCCAGCAGCCAAGAAGGGCTAGCGGGGGGGAATGAGCAGTTCTTC,CASSQEGLAGGNEQFF
few,TRBV4-2,TRBJ1-5,TRBD1,TGTGCCAGCAGCCAAGCGGGACAGGGTCAGCCCCAGCATTTT,CASSQAGQGQPQHF
few,TRBV19,TRBJ2-6,.,TGTGCCAGTAGTAATGCTGGGGCCAACGTCCTGACTTTC,CASSNAGANVLTF
.,TRBV4-1,TRBJ2-3,.,TGCGCCAGCAGCCCCAGGGGTCCTCGCACAGATACGCAGTATTTT,CASSPRGPRTDTQYF
few,TRBV15,TRBJ1-1,TRBD1,TGTGCCACCAGCAGGGGACAGGTCAAAAAGCACACTGAAGCTTTCTTT,CATSRGQVKKHTEAFF
.,TRBV24-1,TRBJ2-4,.,TGTGCCACCAGTGGACACCTACTAGCCAAAAACATTCAGTACTTC,CATSGHLLAKNIQYF
many,TRBV28,TRBJ1-1,.,TGTGCCAGCAGTTATCCGACAAGGAGGACTGAAGCTTTCTTT,CASSYPTRRTEAFF
.,TRBV9,TRBJ2-1,.,TGTGCCAGCAGCGTAGAAACAGGTATTTACAATGAGCAGTTCTTC,CASSVETGIYNEQFF
few,TRBV19,TRBJ2-1,TRBD2,TGTGCCAGTAAGCTAGCGGGGGGTTACAATGAGCAGTTCTTC,CASKLAGGYNEQFF
.,TRBV7-3,TRBJ1-5,.,TGTGCCAGCAGCTTAACGGGAGATAGCTATCAGCCCCAGCATTTT,CASSLTGDSYQPQHF
.,TRBV11-2,TRBJ1-2,.,TGTGCCAGCAGCCCGACGTCAGTAAGACCAGGCGGCACGTCTGGCTACACCTTC,CASSPTSVRPGGTSGYTF
.,TRBV7-3,TRBJ2-2,.,TGTGCTAGCAGCTTAAAACCCCGGGCACCCTACCCGGGGGAGCCGTTTTTT,CASSLKPRAPYPGEPFF
.,TRBV15,TRBJ2-3,TRBD2,TGTGCCACCAGCAGAGGACGGGGGGGCTTTACAGATACGCAGTATTTT,CATSRGRGGFTDTQYF